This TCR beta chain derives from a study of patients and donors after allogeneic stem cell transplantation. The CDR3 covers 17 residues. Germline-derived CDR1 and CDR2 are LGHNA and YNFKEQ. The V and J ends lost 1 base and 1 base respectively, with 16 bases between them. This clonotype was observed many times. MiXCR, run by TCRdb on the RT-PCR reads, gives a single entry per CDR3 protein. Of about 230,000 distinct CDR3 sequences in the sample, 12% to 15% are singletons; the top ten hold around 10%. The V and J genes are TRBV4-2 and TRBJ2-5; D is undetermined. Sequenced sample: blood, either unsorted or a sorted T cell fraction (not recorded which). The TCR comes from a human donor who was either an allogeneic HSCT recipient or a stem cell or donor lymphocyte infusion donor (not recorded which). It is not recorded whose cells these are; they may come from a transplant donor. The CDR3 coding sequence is TGTGCCAGCAGCCAAGTGGGCTGGCGCCCTCGCCAAGAGACCCAGTACTTC. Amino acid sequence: CASSQVGWRPRQETQYF.